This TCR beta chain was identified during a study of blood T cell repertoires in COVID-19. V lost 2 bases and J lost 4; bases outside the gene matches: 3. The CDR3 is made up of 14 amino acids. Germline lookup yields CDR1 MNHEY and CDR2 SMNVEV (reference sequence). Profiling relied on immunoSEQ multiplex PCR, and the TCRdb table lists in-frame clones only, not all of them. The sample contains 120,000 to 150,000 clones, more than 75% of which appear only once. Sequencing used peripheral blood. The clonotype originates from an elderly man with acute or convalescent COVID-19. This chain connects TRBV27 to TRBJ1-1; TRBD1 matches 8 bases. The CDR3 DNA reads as TGTGCCAGCAGTTTACAGGGGGCTACCACTGAAGCTTTCTTT. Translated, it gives CASSLQGATTEAFF.